This T cell receptor beta chain derives from a study of shared clonotypes between healthy human individuals. Notes on the study in general: Shared across a few donors were around 5% of the naive CD4 clonotypes. Larger richness was generally estimated for naive than memory subsets.

Note on this clone: Its cognate antigen is unknown.

The authors loaded around 200 ng DNA, about 30,000 T cell genomes, into sorted-subset replicate PCRs. Generated by immunoSEQ multiplex PCR, the TCRdb table keeps only in-frame clones and is missing some. Of some 2.1 million clones in the sample, around 95% are singletons; the top ten hold less than 2%. Germline CDR1 is GTSNPN and CDR2 is SVGIG (reference sequence). V shed 4 bases, J shed 7 bases, and the junction held 7 bases outside the gene matches. The CDR3 loop spans 14 amino acids. Only CD45RO-negative cells positively selected for CCR7 counted as naive CD8 cells, so terminally differentiated effector memory CD45RA+ cells were excluded.

Sequences were obtained from naive CD8+ T cells from PBMCs. The receptor's source is a man in his late teens or twenties in good health. Some clones in this sample may be carry-over from other donors' samples. The genes are TRBV30 and TRBJ1-6; 7 bases match TRBD1. CDR3: CAWKRTGGNSPLHF. In DNA form, the CDR3 reads TGTGCCTGGAAACGGACAGGAGGGAATTCACCCCTCCACTTT.